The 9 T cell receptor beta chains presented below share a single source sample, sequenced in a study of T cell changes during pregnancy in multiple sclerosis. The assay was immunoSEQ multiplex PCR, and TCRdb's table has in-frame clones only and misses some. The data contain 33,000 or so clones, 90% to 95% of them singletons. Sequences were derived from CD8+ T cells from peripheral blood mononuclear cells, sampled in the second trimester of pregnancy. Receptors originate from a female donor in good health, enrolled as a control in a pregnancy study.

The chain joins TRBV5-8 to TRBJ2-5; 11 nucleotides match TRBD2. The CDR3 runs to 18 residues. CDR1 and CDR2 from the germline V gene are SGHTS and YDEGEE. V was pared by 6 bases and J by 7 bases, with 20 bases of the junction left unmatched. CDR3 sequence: CASNEVRTSGGYIRTQYF. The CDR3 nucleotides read TGTGCCAGCAACGAAGTACGCACTAGCGGGGGCTACATTAGGACCCAGTACTTC.

The DNA for the CDR3 is TGTGCCAGCAGTTTAAAGCAGGTTAGCACTGAAGCTTTCTTT. This translates into CASSLKQVSTEAFF. The genes are TRBV27 and TRBJ1-1; no firm D call. CDR1 MNHEY and CDR2 SMNVEV come from the germline V gene (reference sequence). The CDR3 is made up of 14 amino acids. V lost 2 bases, J lost 4 bases, and 11 bases lay in between.

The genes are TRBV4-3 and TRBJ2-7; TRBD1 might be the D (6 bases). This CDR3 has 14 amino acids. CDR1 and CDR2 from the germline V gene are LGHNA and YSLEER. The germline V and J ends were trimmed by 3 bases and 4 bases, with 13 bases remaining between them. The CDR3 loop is CASSQTGGGYEQYF. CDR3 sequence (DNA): TGCGCCAGCAGCCAGACAGGTGGAGGATACGAGCAGTACTTC.

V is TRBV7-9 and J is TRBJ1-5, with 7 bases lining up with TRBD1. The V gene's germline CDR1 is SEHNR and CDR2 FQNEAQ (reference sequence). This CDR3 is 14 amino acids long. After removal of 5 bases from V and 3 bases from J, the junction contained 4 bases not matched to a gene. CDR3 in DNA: TGTGCCAGCAGCCCAGGGGGGACCAATCAGCCCCAGCATTTT. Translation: CASSPGGTNQPQHF.

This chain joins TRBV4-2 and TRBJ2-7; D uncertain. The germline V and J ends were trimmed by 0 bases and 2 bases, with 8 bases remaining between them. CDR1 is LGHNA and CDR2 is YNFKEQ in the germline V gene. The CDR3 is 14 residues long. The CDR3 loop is CASSQEPGTYEQYF. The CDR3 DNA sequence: TGTGCCAGCAGCCAAGAACCAGGTACCTACGAGCAGTACTTC.

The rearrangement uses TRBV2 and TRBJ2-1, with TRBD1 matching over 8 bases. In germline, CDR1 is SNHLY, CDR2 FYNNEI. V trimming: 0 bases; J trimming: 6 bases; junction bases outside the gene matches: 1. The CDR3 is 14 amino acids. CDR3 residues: CASSEATGGNEQFF. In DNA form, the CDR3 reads TGTGCCAGCAGTGAAGCAACAGGGGGCAATGAGCAGTTCTTC.

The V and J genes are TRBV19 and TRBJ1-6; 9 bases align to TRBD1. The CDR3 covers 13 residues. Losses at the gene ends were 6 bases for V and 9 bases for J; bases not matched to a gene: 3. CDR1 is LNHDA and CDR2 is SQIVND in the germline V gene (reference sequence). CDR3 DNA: TGTGCCAGTAGGGGACAGGGTACTTCACCCCTCCACTTT. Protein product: CASRGQGTSPLHF.

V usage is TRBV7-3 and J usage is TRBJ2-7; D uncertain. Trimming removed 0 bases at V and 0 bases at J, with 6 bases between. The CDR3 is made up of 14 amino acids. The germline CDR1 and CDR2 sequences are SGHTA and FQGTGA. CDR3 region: CASSLTPLSYEQYF. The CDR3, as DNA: TGTGCCAGCAGCTTAACGCCACTCTCCTACGAGCAGTACTTC.

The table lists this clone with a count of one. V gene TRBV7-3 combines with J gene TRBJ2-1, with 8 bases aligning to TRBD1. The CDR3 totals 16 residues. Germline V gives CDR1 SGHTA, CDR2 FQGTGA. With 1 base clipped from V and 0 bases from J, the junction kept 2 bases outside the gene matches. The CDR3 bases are TGTGCCAGCAGCTTAAGGACAGGGAGCTCCTACAATGAGCAGTTCTTC. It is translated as CASSLRTGSSYNEQFF.